This T cell receptor (beta chain) was captured by sequencing in a study of shared clonotypes between healthy human individuals. Source study methods: ImmunoSEQ only sent back junction sequences with no quality scores, so filtering was done differently. Libraries were prepared by immunoSEQ multiplex PCR; TCRdb keeps only in-frame clonotypes and omits some of them. V and J calls and clone size are given by that table; D and trimming were obtained from the DNA. The repertoire holds around 95,000 clones, 67% seen once, with 45% in the top ten. This clone came up a few times. The TCR comes from a man aged 30 to 45 in good health. Sequenced: memory CD8+ T cells sorted from blood. The subset: CD45RO+ cells pooled with CCR7-negative TemRA cells.

Written as DNA, the CDR3 is TGTGCCAGCAGGGTGGACAGCGCCAACGTCCTGACTTTC. This gives the protein CASRVDSANVLTF. The V call is TRBV2, the J call TRBJ2-6; TRBD1 might be the D (6 bases). The CDR3 spans 13 residues. V lost 6 bases and J 7 bases, leaving 10 bases between the germline ends. The germline V gene has CDR1 SNHLY and CDR2 FYNNEI.